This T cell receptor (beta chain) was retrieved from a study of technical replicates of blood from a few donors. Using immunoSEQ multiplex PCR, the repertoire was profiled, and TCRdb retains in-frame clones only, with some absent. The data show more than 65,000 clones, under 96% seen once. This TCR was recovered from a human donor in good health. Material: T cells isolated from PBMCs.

Here the CDR3 DNA reads TGTGCCAGCAGTGACCACAGGGGAATAGGAGGCTACACCTTC. It yields the protein CASSDHRGIGGYTF. V gene TRBV6-4 combines with J gene TRBJ1-2; 7 bases are a match to TRBD1. Germline-derived CDR1 and CDR2 are MRHNA and SNTAGT. V dropped 2 bases and J dropped 8; count of bases not matched to a gene: 8. The CDR3 contains 14 residues.